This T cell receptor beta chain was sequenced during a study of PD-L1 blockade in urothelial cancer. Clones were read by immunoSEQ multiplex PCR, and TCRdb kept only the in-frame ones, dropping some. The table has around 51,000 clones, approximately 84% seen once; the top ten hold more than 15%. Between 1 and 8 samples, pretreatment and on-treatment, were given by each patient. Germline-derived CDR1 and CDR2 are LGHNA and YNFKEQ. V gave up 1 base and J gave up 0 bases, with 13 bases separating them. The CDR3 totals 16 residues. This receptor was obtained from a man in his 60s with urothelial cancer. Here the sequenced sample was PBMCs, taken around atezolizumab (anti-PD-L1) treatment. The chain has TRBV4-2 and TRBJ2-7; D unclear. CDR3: CASSQVRQESSYEQYF. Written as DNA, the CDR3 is TGTGCCAGCAGCCAAGTACGCCAGGAAAGCTCCTACGAGCAGTACTTC.